What follows are 25 T cell receptor beta chains derived from one specimen sequenced in a study of PD-1 blockade in mismatch repair-deficient tumors. The protocol was immunoSEQ multiplex PCR, while the TCRdb copy is restricted to in-frame clones and leaves out a portion. Altogether some 100,000 clones are present, roughly four fifths being singletons, with the ten largest covering approximately 6.5%. The specimen was peripheral blood, collected less than 37 weeks after starting pembrolizumab. The receptors stem from an adult with mismatch repair-deficient cancer.

The rearrangement joins TRBV5-1 to TRBJ2-1, with D uncertain. Germline values: CDR1 SGHRS, CDR2 YFSETQ. The CDR3 has 17 residues. V was clipped by 0 bases and J by 8 bases, with 21 bases between them. The CDR3 loop reads CASSLAVTGDRWDEQFF. CDR3 DNA sequence: TGCGCCAGCAGCTTGGCCGTAACGGGTGATCGCTGGGATGAGCAGTTCTTC.

The chain recombines TRBV28 with TRBJ2-1; 7 bases match TRBD1. Germline V gives CDR1 MDHEN, CDR2 SYDVKM. V trimming: 4 bases; J trimming: 6 bases; junction bases outside the gene matches: 9. The CDR3 consists of 15 residues. The CDR3 spells CASSSPEGAGNEQFF. In DNA form, the CDR3 reads TGTGCCAGCAGTTCCCCCGAGGGGGCAGGCAATGAGCAGTTCTTC.

The rearrangement uses TRBV10-3 and TRBJ2-3, with 7 positions matching TRBD1. Germline assignment: CDR1 ENHRY and CDR2 SYGVKD. J gave up 5 bases and V 10 bases, and 9 bases lay outside the gene matches. CDR3 length: 13 amino acids. CDR3 protein: CATRQGDGDTQYF. CDR3 DNA: TGTGCCACACGACAGGGAGATGGAGATACGCAGTATTTT.

The genes are TRBV12-5 and TRBJ2-1; 11 bases fit TRBD2. The CDR3 has 21 residues. CDR1 is LGHNT and CDR2 is FRNRAP in the germline V gene. V lost 1 base and J lost 0; bases outside the gene matches: 14. This CDR3 reads CASGLGYVGTSGPSSYNEQFF. The CDR3 region has the DNA TGTGCTAGTGGTTTGGGGTATGTAGGGACTAGCGGACCTAGCTCCTACAATGAGCAGTTCTTC.

This rearrangement joins TRBV11-2 to TRBJ1-3; D unresolved. V lost 5 bases and J 11 bases, leaving 10 bases between the germline ends. Germline lookup yields CDR1 SGHAT and CDR2 FQNNGV. This CDR3 region has 11 residues. This CDR3 reads CASSTGPAIYF. In nucleotides, the CDR3 is TGTGCCAGCAGCACCGGACCGGCCATATATTTT. Complete variable domain (other parts from reference TRBV11-2 and TRBJ1-3): EAGVAQSPRYKIIEKRQSVAFWCNPISGHATLYWYQQILGQGPKLLIQFQNNGVVDDSQLPKDRFSAERLKGVDSTLKIQPAKLEDSAVYLCASSTGPAIYFGEGSWLTVV.

This sequence joins TRBV6-5 and TRBJ1-1, with TRBD1 matching 8 bases. This CDR3 spans 14 amino acids. V dropped 6 bases and J dropped 4; count of bases not matched to a gene: 7. The germline V gene has CDR1 MNHEY and CDR2 SVGAGI. The CDR3 loop is CASSQGAIGTEAFF. The CDR3 DNA reads TGTGCCAGCAGCCAGGGGGCGATTGGCACTGAAGCTTTCTTT.

The chain is built from TRBV6-1 and TRBJ2-2, with D perhaps matching TRBD1 (6 bases). Trimming stripped 6 bases from V and 7 bases from J, with 15 bases between. There are 14 residues in the CDR3. CDR1 and CDR2 (germline): MNHNS, SASEGT. Written as DNA, the CDR3 is TGTGCCAGCAGGGAGTACAGGGCCGACGGGGAGCTGTTTTTT. It yields the protein CASREYRADGELFF.

This clone was detected only a few times. In DNA form, the CDR3 reads TGTGCCAGCAGCTCAACTAGCGGTCTGGCCTACGAGCAGTACTTC. Protein: CASSSTSGLAYEQYF. V is TRBV11-2 and J is TRBJ2-7, with 8 nucleotides matching TRBD2. Germline V CDR1 and CDR2: SGHAT, FQNNGV. Trimming cost V 4 bases and J 2 bases; bases outside gene matches: 7. This CDR3 spans 15 amino acids.

The rearrangement uses TRBV7-9 and TRBJ2-1, with TRBD2 matching 10 bases. V was pared by 1 base and J by 9 bases, with 9 bases of the junction left unmatched. Germline CDR1 reads SEHNR; CDR2 reads FQNEAQ (reference sequence). This CDR3 has 16 residues. The CDR3 nucleotides read TGTGCCAGCAGCTTAGTTCCTAGCGGGAGATTCGGTGAGCAGTTCTTC. Translated: CASSLVPSGRFGEQFF.

The chain has TRBV11-1 and TRBJ2-7; D is uncertain. Between the trimmed V and J ends, which lost 5 bases and 5 bases, there was a span of 25 bases. The CDR3 is 17 amino acids. Germline V gene data show CDR1 as SGHAT and CDR2 as FQDESV (reference sequence). As DNA, the CDR3 is TGTGCCAGCAGCCCTAGGGCCCCCGCAGCCCCTTCTAACGAGCAGTACTTC. Its translation is CASSPRAPAAPSNEQYF.

There are a few counts of this clone. Other DNA sequences in this sample translate to the same CDR3. The chain links TRBV7-2 to TRBJ2-2; 10 bases align to TRBD1. CDR3 length: 15 residues. Germline CDR1 reads SGHTA; CDR2 reads FQGNSA. The junction had 4 bases not matched to a gene; V was cut back by 5 bases and J by 4 bases. The DNA for the CDR3 is TGTGCCAGCAGCCCGCGGACAGGGGGCACCGGGGAGCTGTTTTTT. Protein: CASSPRTGGTGELFF.

Written as DNA, the CDR3 is TGCAGCGATACTAAACCCTTGGAGGGTAACTATGGCTACACCTTC. The encoded protein is CSDTKPLEGNYGYTF. The chain carries TRBV29-1 and TRBJ1-2; D unclear. V shed 7 bases and J shed 1 base, with 19 bases lying between them. Germline values: CDR1 SQVTM, CDR2 ANQGSEA. CDR3 size: 15 residues.

The chain's CDR3 is CASTHFGHGVQEAFF. The CDR3 coding sequence is TGTGCCAGCACCCATTTTGGACACGGTGTACAAGAAGCTTTCTTT. The chain is built from TRBV21-1 and TRBJ1-1; TRBD1, the D gene given by the table, was not confirmed from the DNA. TRBV21-1 is a recognized pseudogene. CDR3 length: 15 residues.

V usage is TRBV5-1 and J usage is TRBJ1-1, with D maybe TRBD1 (5 bases). Germline values: CDR1 SGHRS, CDR2 YFSETQ. The ends were cut back, 0 bases at V and 11 bases at J, with 20 bases in the middle. The CDR3 is 15 amino acids. The CDR3 bases are TGCGCCAGCAGCTTGGCCAAAGGGGAGGGAATGACGGCTTTCTTT. Translating gives CASSLAKGEGMTAFF. Using reference TRBV5-1 and TRBJ1-1 for the parts outside the CDR3, the full variable domain is KAGVTQTPRYLIKTRGQQVTLSCSPISGHRSVSWYQQTPGQGLQFLFEYFSETQRNKGNFPGRFSGRQFSNSRSEMNVSTLELGDSALYLCASSLAKGEGMTAFFGQGTRLTVV.

The chain employs TRBV9 and TRBJ2-4, with TRBD2 as a possible D gene (7 bases). Germline V lookup: CDR1 SGDLS, CDR2 YYNGEE. The CDR3 extends over 16 amino acids. V was pared by 3 bases and J by 2 bases, with 15 bases between. The CDR3 sequence: CASSAGGGMSKNIQYF. In DNA, the CDR3 is TGTGCCAGCAGCGCGGGGGGCGGGATGTCCAAAAACATTCAGTACTTC.

This clone was recorded at least ten times. This chain joins TRBV7-2 and TRBJ2-2; possible D gene TRBD2, 5 bases. This CDR3 has 12 amino acids. V lost 8 bases to trimming and J lost 1 base, with 5 bases between them. In germline, CDR1 is SGHTA, CDR2 FQGNSA. CDR3 in amino acids: CASRENTGELFF. Here the CDR3 DNA reads TGTGCCAGCCGGGAGAACACCGGGGAGCTGTTTTTT.

The rearrangement uses TRBV7-6 and TRBJ1-5; TRBD1 matches 7 bases. CDR1 SGHVS and CDR2 FNYEAQ come from the germline V gene. V lost 1 base to trimming and J lost 5 bases; unmatched junction nucleotides: 8. CDR3 length: 16 residues. CDR3 amino acids: CASSLGQGGVHQPQHF. CDR3 nucleotide sequence: TGTGCCAGCAGCTTAGGACAGGGTGGAGTCCATCAGCCCCAGCATTTT.

The rearrangement uses TRBV13 and TRBJ2-1; 11 bases map to TRBD2. The CDR3 is 18 amino acids. J lost 0 bases, V lost 7 bases, and 11 bases had no gene match. Germline CDR1 PRHDT, CDR2 FYEKMQ (reference sequence). For the CDR3, the DNA is TGTGCCAGCACCCAAGGGGCTAGCGGGAGGCTCTCCTACAATGAGCAGTTCTTC. This encodes CASTQGASGRLSYNEQFF.

The chain employs TRBV7-9 and TRBJ2-3; maybe TRBD2 (5 bases). Trimming stripped 4 bases from V and 2 bases from J, with 10 bases between. Germline V gives CDR1 SEHNR, CDR2 FQNEAQ (reference sequence). The CDR3 has 14 amino acids. This CDR3 reads CASSSQRLTDTQYF. The DNA of the CDR3 is TGTGCCAGCAGCTCCCAGCGGCTCACAGATACGCAGTATTTT.

The chain couples TRBV21-1 to TRBJ1-1. TRBV21-1 is designated a pseudogene. The CDR3 contains 13 residues. The CDR3: CASSKRRNTEAFF. For the CDR3, the DNA is TGTGCCAGCAGCAAAAGGAGGAACACTGAAGCTTTCTTT.

The rearrangement uses TRBV5-4 and TRBJ2-5; 9 bases fit TRBD2. Germline CDR1 and CDR2: SGHNT and YYREEE (reference sequence). This CDR3 spans 14 amino acids. The J segment lost 5 bases and the V segment lost 4 bases, leaving 6 bases of the junction unmatched. The CDR3 nucleotides read TGTGCCAGCAGCGATAGCGGGAGCGGGGAGACCCAGTACTTC. It encodes CASSDSGSGETQYF.

The table lists this clone with a count of one. The chain carries TRBV27 and TRBJ2-1, with TRBD2 identical over 8 bases. The CDR3 has 15 amino acids. With 5 bases clipped from V and 4 bases from J, the junction kept 7 bases outside the gene matches. Germline CDR1 is MNHEY and CDR2 is SMNVEV (reference sequence). The CDR3 is CASSLSGSGYNEQFF. The CDR3 DNA reads TGTGCCAGCAGTCTCAGCGGGAGTGGGTACAATGAGCAGTTCTTC.

The chain carries TRBV7-2 and TRBJ1-2; D call uncertain. V lost 2 bases and J 2 bases, leaving 6 bases between the germline ends. The germline V gene has CDR1 SGHTA and CDR2 FQGNSA. The CDR3 totals 13 residues. This chain's CDR3 is CASSLTKNYGYTF. The CDR3 DNA reads as TGTGCCAGCAGCTTAACAAAGAACTATGGCTACACCTTC.

The chain is built from TRBV5-1 and TRBJ2-7; 7 nucleotides line up with TRBD1. From germline, CDR1 is SGHRS and CDR2 YFSETQ. Losses at the gene ends were 1 base for V and 5 bases for J; bases not matched to a gene: 0. The CDR3 length is 12 residues. CDR3 amino acids: CASSLTGDEQYF. Here the CDR3 DNA reads TGCGCCAGCAGCTTGACAGGGGACGAGCAGTACTTC.

V gene TRBV2 combines with J gene TRBJ2-1, with D possibly matching TRBD1 (6 bases). The V and J ends lost 3 bases and 9 bases respectively, with 12 bases between them. This CDR3 is 13 amino acids long. CDR1 is SNHLY and CDR2 is FYNNEI in the germline V gene. CDR3 region: CASSEVAGVEQFF. CDR3 nucleotides: TGTGCCAGCAGTGAGGTAGCAGGGGTTGAGCAGTTCTTC.